This TCR beta chain was captured by sequencing in a study of shared T cell receptors in the human thymus. Per germline, CDR1 MDHEN and CDR2 SYDVKM. This CDR3 has 17 amino acids. Trimming at V came to 5 bases and at J to 1 base, leaving 12 bases not matched to a gene. Assay used: immunoSEQ multiplex PCR; TCRdb lists only in-frame clones, some missing. The sample has hundreds of thousands of clones; about 90% are singletons. The same sample was also studied in work on human thymus T cells. That investigation notes: Resections from corrective heart surgery supplied the thymus tissue. In thymic and blood repertoires alike, V and J usage looked biased.

The sample comprised thymocytes. V and J are TRBV28 and TRBJ1-1, with 8 bases lining up with TRBD1. This receptor was taken from a boy less than two years old with a congenital heart defect. CDR3 loop: CASSPNRRDRRNTEAFF. Here the CDR3 DNA reads TGTGCCAGCAGTCCTAACCGCCGGGACAGGAGGAACACTGAAGCTTTCTTT. Filled out from reference TRBV28 and TRBJ1-1, the complete variable domain reads DVKVTQSSRYLVKRTGEKVFLECVQDMDHENMFWYRQDPGLGLRLIYFSYDVKMKEKGDIPEGYSVSREKKERFSLILESASTNQTSMYLCASSPNRRDRRNTEAFFGQGTRLTVV.